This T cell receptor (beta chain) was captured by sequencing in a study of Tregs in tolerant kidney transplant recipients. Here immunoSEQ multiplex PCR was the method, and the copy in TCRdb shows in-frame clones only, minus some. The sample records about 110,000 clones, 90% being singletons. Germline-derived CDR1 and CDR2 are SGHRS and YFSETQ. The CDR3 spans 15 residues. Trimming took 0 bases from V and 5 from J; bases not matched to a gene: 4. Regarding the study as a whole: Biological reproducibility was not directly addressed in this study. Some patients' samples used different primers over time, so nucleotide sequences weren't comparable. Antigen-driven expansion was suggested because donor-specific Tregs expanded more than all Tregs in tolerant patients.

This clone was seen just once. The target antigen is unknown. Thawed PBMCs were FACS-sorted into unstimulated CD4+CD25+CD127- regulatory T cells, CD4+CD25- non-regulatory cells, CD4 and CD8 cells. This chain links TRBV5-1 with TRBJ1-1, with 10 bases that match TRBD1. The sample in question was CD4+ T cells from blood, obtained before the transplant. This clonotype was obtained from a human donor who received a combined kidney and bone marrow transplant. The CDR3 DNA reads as TGCGCCAGCAGCTTGGACCCGGACAGGGGGACTGAAGCTTTCTTT. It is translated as CASSLDPDRGTEAFF.